This T cell receptor (beta chain) came from a study of T cell clonality in common variable immunodeficiency. CVID and control samples used equivalent genomic DNA input. Generated by immunoSEQ multiplex PCR, the TCRdb table keeps only in-frame clones and is missing some. Singletons are absent from the sample, which has about 52,000 clones. Each donor provided about 4.5 to 9 ml of heparinized whole blood. In its sample, this clone was seen many times. The receptor comes from a person aged 18 to 70 in good health. Sequenced input: peripheral blood mononuclear cells.

The CDR3 sequence: CASSLATGPTDTQYF. Partial CDR3 DNA: TGTGCCAGCAGCTTAGCGACAGGACCCACAGATACG. The chain uses TRBV7-8 and TRBJ2-3; tentatively, D is TRBD1 (6 bases). The CDR3 is cut off 3 residues early in the read; its end comes from the germline J gene. Germline CDR1 and CDR2: SGHVS and FQNEAQ. This CDR3 is built from 15 residues. The ends were cut back, 0 bases at V and 2 bases at J, with 9 bases in the middle. Based on the CDR3 plus reference TRBV7-8 and TRBJ2-3, the full variable domain is GAGVSQSPRYKVAKRGQDVALRCDPISGHVSLFWYQQALGQGPEFLTYFQNEAQLDKSGLPSDRFFAERPEGSVSTLKIQRTQQEDSAVYLCASSLATGPTDTQYFGPGTRLTVL.